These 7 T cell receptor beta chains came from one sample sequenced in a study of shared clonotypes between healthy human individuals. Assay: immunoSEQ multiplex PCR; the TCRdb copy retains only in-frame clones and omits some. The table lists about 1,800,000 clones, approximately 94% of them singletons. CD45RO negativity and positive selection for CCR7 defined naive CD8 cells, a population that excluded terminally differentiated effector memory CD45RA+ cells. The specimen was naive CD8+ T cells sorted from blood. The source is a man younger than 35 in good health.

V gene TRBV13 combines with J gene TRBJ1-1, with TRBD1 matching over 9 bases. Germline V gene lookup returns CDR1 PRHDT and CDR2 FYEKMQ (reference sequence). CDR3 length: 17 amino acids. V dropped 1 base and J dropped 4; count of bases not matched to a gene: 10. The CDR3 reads CASSLVAGTGIGTEAFF. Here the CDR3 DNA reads TGTGCCAGCAGCTTAGTCGCCGGGACAGGGATAGGCACTGAAGCTTTCTTT.

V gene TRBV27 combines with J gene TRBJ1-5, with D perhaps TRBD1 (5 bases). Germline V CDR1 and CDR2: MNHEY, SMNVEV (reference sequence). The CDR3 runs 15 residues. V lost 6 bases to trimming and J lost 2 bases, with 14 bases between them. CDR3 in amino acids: CASRVGRDRNQPQHF. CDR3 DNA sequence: TGTGCCAGCAGAGTTGGACGGGACCGCAATCAGCCCCAGCATTTT.

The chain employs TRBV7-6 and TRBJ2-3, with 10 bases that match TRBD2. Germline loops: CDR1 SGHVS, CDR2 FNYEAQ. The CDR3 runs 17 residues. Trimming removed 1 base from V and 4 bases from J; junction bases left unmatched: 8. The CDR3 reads CASSLDLGLAMADTQYF. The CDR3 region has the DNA TGTGCCAGCAGCTTAGACCTGGGACTAGCGATGGCAGATACGCAGTATTTT.

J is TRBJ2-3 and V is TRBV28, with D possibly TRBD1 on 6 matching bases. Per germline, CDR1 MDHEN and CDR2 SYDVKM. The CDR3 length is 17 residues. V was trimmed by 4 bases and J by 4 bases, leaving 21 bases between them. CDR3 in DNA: TGTGCCAGCAGTTCAGGGGCCGAACAGCCGATGGCAGATACGCAGTATTTT. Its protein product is CASSSGAEQPMADTQYF.

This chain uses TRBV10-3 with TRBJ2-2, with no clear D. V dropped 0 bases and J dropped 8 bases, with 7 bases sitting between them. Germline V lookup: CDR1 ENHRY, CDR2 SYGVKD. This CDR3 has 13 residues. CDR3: CAISESFLGELFF. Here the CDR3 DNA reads TGTGCCATCAGTGAGTCGTTCCTTGGGGAGCTGTTTTTT.

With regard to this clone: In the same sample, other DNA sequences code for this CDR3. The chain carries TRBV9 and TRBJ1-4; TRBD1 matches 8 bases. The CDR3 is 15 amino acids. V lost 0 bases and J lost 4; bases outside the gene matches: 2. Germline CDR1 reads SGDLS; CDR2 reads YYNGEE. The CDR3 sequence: CASSVGGQGNEKLFF. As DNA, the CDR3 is TGTGCCAGCAGCGTAGGAGGACAGGGTAATGAAAAACTGTTTTTT. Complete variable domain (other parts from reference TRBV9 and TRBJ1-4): DSGVTQTPKHLITATGQRVTLRCSPRSGDLSVYWYQQSLDQGLQFLIQYYNGEERAKGNILERFSAQQFPDLHSELNLSSLELGDSALYFCASSVGGQGNEKLFFGSGTQLSVL.

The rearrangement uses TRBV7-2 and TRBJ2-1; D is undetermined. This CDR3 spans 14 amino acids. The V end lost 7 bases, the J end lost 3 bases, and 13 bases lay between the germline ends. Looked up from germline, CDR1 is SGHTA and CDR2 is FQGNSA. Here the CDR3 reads CASKASRFYNEQFF. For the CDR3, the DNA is TGTGCCAGCAAAGCGAGTAGGTTCTACAATGAGCAGTTCTTC.